What follows are 27 T cell receptor beta chains derived from one specimen sequenced in a study of glioma-infiltrating T cells after dendritic cell vaccination. Data came from immunoSEQ multiplex PCR; TCRdb stores just in-frame clones and leaves some out. The table shows more than 95,000 clones, with around 81% occurring only once. Source: blood, taken before dendritic cell vaccination. The receptors originated from a human donor with glioblastoma.

Only a few counts were recorded for this clone. The J gene is TRBJ2-7, the V gene TRBV18, with TRBD2 identical over 11 bases. Germline loops: CDR1 KGHSH, CDR2 LQKENI. Germline trimming cut 0 bases from V and 2 bases from J; bases unmatched to any gene: 3. The CDR3 loop spans 16 amino acids. The CDR3 coding sequence is TGTGCCAGCTCACCACCACAACTAGCGGGGGCCTACGAGCAGTACTTC. Translation: CASSPPQLAGAYEQYF. The full variable domain, with the rest looked up from reference TRBV18 and TRBJ2-7, is NAGVMQNPRHLVRRRGQEARLRCSPMKGHSHVYWYRQLPEEGLKFMVYLQKENIIDESGMPKERFSAEFPKEGPSILRIQQVVRGDSAAYFCASSPPQLAGAYEQYFGPGTRLTVT.

This chain connects TRBV30 to TRBJ1-1; no reliable D call. Germline V lookup: CDR1 GTSNPN, CDR2 SVGIG (reference sequence). The CDR3 is made up of 13 amino acids. V gave up 4 bases and J gave up 4 bases, with 13 bases separating them. The DNA of the CDR3 is TGTGCCTGGACGGCGGGCTGGGGCACTGAAGCTTTCTTT. Encoded protein: CAWTAGWGTEAFF.

The J gene is TRBJ1-6, the V gene TRBV7-2; 8 bases agree with TRBD1. Germline trimming cut 2 bases from V and 7 bases from J; bases unmatched to any gene: 7. Germline assignment: CDR1 SGHTA and CDR2 FQGNSA. CDR3 size: 16 residues. The DNA of the CDR3 is TGTGCCAGCAGCTTACTCGGACAGGGAGACAATTCACCCCTCCACTTT. It encodes CASSLLGQGDNSPLHF.

V usage is TRBV7-8 and J usage is TRBJ1-1; the D gene is possibly TRBD1 (6 bases). V was trimmed by 5 bases and J by 4 bases, leaving 14 bases between them. Germline CDR1 SGHVS, CDR2 FQNEAQ. The CDR3 spans 14 residues. The CDR3 region is CASSGSTGSTEAFF. The CDR3, as DNA: TGTGCCAGCAGCGGGTCAACAGGGAGCACTGAAGCTTTCTTT.

The chain carries TRBV4-2 and TRBJ1-5, with D possibly matching TRBD1 (5 bases). The germline CDR1 and CDR2 sequences are LGHNA and YNFKEQ. The V and J ends lost 6 bases and 0 bases respectively, with 12 bases between them. This CDR3 has 15 amino acids. CDR3 loop: CASRGRGNSNQPQHF. In DNA, the CDR3 is TGTGCCAGCAGGGGGCGGGGAAATAGCAATCAGCCCCAGCATTTT.

The chain links TRBV6-5 to TRBJ1-2; 8 bases fit TRBD1. Germline trimming cut 7 bases from V and 4 bases from J; bases unmatched to any gene: 5. This CDR3 region has 13 residues. Germline assignment: CDR1 MNHEY and CDR2 SVGAGI. The CDR3 sequence is CASNEQGGYGYTF. The CDR3 region has the DNA TGTGCCAGCAACGAACAGGGGGGCTATGGCTACACCTTC.

This clone was counted a single time. The CDR3 nucleotides read TGTGCCAGCAGCGCGGACAGGGGCACCTACAATGAGCAGTTCTTC. As protein: CASSADRGTYNEQFF. The V gene is TRBV5-4, the J gene TRBJ2-1; 9 bases are a match to TRBD1. CDR1 is SGHNT and CDR2 is YYREEE in the germline V gene (reference sequence). The length of the CDR3 is 15 residues. After removal of 4 bases from V and 2 bases from J, the junction contained 4 bases not matched to a gene. The variable domain in full, completed from reference TRBV5-4 and TRBJ2-1, reads ETGVTQSPTHLIKTRGQQVTLRCSSQSGHNTVSWYQQALGQGPQFIFQYYREEENGRGNFPPRFSGLQFPNYSSELNVNALELDDSALYLCASSADRGTYNEQFFGPGTRLTVL.

The chain uses TRBV6-5 and TRBJ2-7; the match to TRBD1 covers 7 bases. Germline V gives CDR1 MNHEY, CDR2 SVGAGI. Trimming took 1 base from V and 3 from J; bases not matched to a gene: 6. The CDR3 is made up of 15 amino acids. The CDR3 DNA follows: TGTGCCAGCAGTTACTTCTCAGGGGGTCTCTACGAGCAGTACTTC. Translating gives CASSYFSGGLYEQYF.

The chain is built from TRBV11-3 and TRBJ1-6; 9 bases fit TRBD1. The germline V gene encodes CDR1 SGHNT and CDR2 YENEEA. V shed 5 bases and J 9 bases; nucleotides not matched to a gene: 5. CDR3 length: 14 residues. CDR3 in DNA: TGTGCCAGCAGCCTACAGGGGGCGAGTTCACCCCTCCACTTT. Translation gives CASSLQGASSPLHF. Complete variable domain (other parts from reference TRBV11-3 and TRBJ1-6): EAGVVQSPRYKIIEKKQPVAFWCNPISGHNTLYWYLQNLGQGPELLIRYENEEAVDDSQLPKDRFSAERLKGVDSTLKIQPAELGDSAVYLCASSLQGASSPLHFGNGTRLTVT.

J is TRBJ2-7 and V is TRBV7-8; 7 nucleotides line up with TRBD2. The CDR3 sequence is 14 residues long. Per germline, CDR1 SGHVS and CDR2 FQNEAQ. V dropped 5 bases and J dropped 5; count of bases not matched to a gene: 9. CDR3 nucleotide sequence: TGTGCCAGCAGCCCTCGGGGGGAGGGCCACGAGCAGTACTTC. This encodes CASSPRGEGHEQYF. Using reference TRBV7-8 and TRBJ2-7 for the parts outside the CDR3, the full variable domain is GAGVSQSPRYKVAKRGQDVALRCDPISGHVSLFWYQQALGQGPEFLTYFQNEAQLDKSGLPSDRFFAERPEGSVSTLKIQRTQQEDSAVYLCASSPRGEGHEQYFGPGTRLTVT.

The chain uses TRBV6-6 and TRBJ2-7; 9 bases align to TRBD1. Germline V gene data show CDR1 as MNHNY and CDR2 as SVGAGI (reference sequence). The CDR3 sequence is 16 residues long. V shed 2 bases, J shed 3 bases, and the junction held 8 bases outside the gene matches. This CDR3 is CASSYPPGQGNYEQYF. The DNA for the CDR3 is TGTGCCAGCAGTTACCCTCCGGGACAGGGAAACTACGAGCAGTACTTC.

J is TRBJ2-2 and V is TRBV5-3; 8 bases are a match to TRBD2. TRBV5-3 is sorted into the ORF group, with uncertain function. The CDR3 totals 15 residues. V dropped 4 bases and J dropped 6; count of bases not matched to a gene: 8. The CDR3 is CARSPGGEGAGELFF. The CDR3 DNA sequence: TGTGCCAGAAGCCCCGGGGGGGAAGGGGCCGGGGAGCTGTTTTTT.

The V gene is TRBV2, the J gene TRBJ2-7, with TRBD2 as a possible D gene (6 bases). This CDR3 comprises 14 residues. Germline CDR1 reads SNHLY; CDR2 reads FYNNEI. Trimming cost V 11 bases and J 4 bases, with 21 bases left between them. In DNA form, the CDR3 reads TGTGCCCTTCGCTCCGGGGAGGCGGGGTACGAGCAGTACTTC. Translating gives CALRSGEAGYEQYF.

The V call is TRBV11-3, the J call TRBJ1-6, with a tentative D call TRBD1 (5 bases). The germline gives CDR1 SGHNT, CDR2 YENEEA. Trimming removed 3 bases from V and 0 bases from J, with 9 bases in between. The CDR3 runs 16 residues. The CDR3, as DNA: TGTGCCAGCAGCTTTGGGGGGAGCTCCTATAATTCACCCCTCCACTTT. Protein product: CASSFGGSSYNSPLHF.

This chain links TRBV28 with TRBJ1-4; 8 bases are shared with TRBD1. The germline V gene has CDR1 MDHEN and CDR2 SYDVKM. The CDR3 spans 13 residues. Trimming cost V 8 bases and J 8 bases; bases outside gene matches: 7. The CDR3 DNA sequence: TGTGCCAGCCTAGGACAGGGAACGGAAAAACTGTTTTTT. As protein: CASLGQGTEKLFF.

CDR3 amino acids: CAGQGGSNYGYTF. The CDR3 DNA reads TGTGCCGGACAGGGGGGTTCTAACTATGGCTACACCTTC. The chain joins TRBV28 to TRBJ1-2; 10 positions agree with TRBD1. The CDR3 runs 13 residues. The germline V gene encodes CDR1 MDHEN and CDR2 SYDVKM. The ends lost 11 bases at V and 0 bases at J; junction bases unmatched: 3.

The chain uses TRBV29-1 and TRBJ2-7; TRBD2 matches 9 bases. The CDR3 is 12 amino acids. Germline V lookup: CDR1 SQVTM, CDR2 ANQGSEA. Losses at the gene ends were 5 bases for V and 6 bases for J; bases not matched to a gene: 5. The CDR3 DNA sequence: TGCAGCGTTAGTAGCGGGGGCGGCGAGCAGTACTTC. Residues: CSVSSGGGEQYF.

The rearrangement links TRBV5-6 to TRBJ2-7; 8 bases fit TRBD1. The CDR3 consists of 13 residues. V was pared by 5 bases and J by 3 bases, with 4 bases of the junction left unmatched. Germline-derived CDR1 and CDR2 are SGHDT and YYEEEE. Here the CDR3 DNA reads TGTGCCAGCAGAATGGACAGGGACTACGAGCAGTACTTC. This codes for CASRMDRDYEQYF.

The chain combines TRBV7-9 with TRBJ1-1, with 10 bases that match TRBD1. V shed 5 bases and J 13 bases; nucleotides not matched to a gene: 10. Germline V lookup: CDR1 SEHNR, CDR2 FQNEAQ (reference sequence). The CDR3 runs to 13 residues. CDR3 bases: TGTGCCAGCAGCCTCGCAGGGACAGGGGTCGTTTTCTTT. Protein: CASSLAGTGVVFF.

The chain couples TRBV5-4 to TRBJ2-5, with 13 bases fitting TRBD2. The CDR3 is made up of 16 amino acids. The germline gives CDR1 SGHNT, CDR2 YYREEE (reference sequence). The V segment lost 4 bases and the J segment 5 bases; nucleotides outside the gene matches: 8. In DNA form, the CDR3 reads TGTGCCAGCAGCACAACTAGCGGGGGGGCAGGGGAGACCCAGTACTTC. Translation: CASSTTSGGAGETQYF.

A single count supports this clone. V and J are TRBV7-2 and TRBJ2-1; TRBD2 agrees at 10 bases. The CDR3 spans 16 residues. The germline CDR1 and CDR2 sequences are SGHTA and FQGNSA. V was pared by 0 bases and J by 5 bases, with 4 bases of the junction left unmatched. This CDR3 is CASSLASGGAHNEQFF. The CDR3 DNA follows: TGTGCCAGCAGCTTAGCCAGCGGGGGGGCCCACAATGAGCAGTTCTTC.

The CDR3 sequence is CASSLATGDSGNTIYF. The CDR3 DNA is TGTGCCAGCAGCTTAGCGACGGGGGACTCTGGAAACACCATATATTTT. The rearrangement links TRBV7-2 to TRBJ1-3, with D perhaps matching TRBD1 (5 bases). The ends were cut back, 0 bases at V and 0 bases at J, with 9 bases in the middle. The germline V gene encodes CDR1 SGHTA and CDR2 FQGNSA. The CDR3 is made up of 16 amino acids.

The gene calls are TRBV6-5 and TRBJ2-4; possible D gene TRBD1, 5 bases. Trimming removed 2 bases from V and 6 bases from J, with 14 bases in between. CDR1 MNHEY and CDR2 SVGAGI come from the germline V gene. The CDR3 sequence is 15 residues long. CDR3 amino acids: CASSYGQGNINIQYF. The CDR3 DNA reads TGTGCCAGCAGTTACGGGCAGGGTAATATAAACATTCAGTACTTC.

This chain joins TRBV30 and TRBJ2-3; maybe TRBD1 (5 bases). CDR1 is GTSNPN and CDR2 is SVGIG in the germline V gene (reference sequence). This CDR3 is 14 amino acids long. The V end was cut by 4 bases, the J end by 5 bases, with 16 bases between. CDR3 in amino acids: CAWTLGRSGDTQYF. CDR3 bases: TGTGCCTGGACCCTGGGGCGGTCGGGAGATACGCAGTATTTT.

This chain connects TRBV11-2 to TRBJ2-7; TRBD2 matches at 12 bases. The germline V gene encodes CDR1 SGHAT and CDR2 FQNNGV. V shed 4 bases, J shed 7 bases, and the junction held 5 bases outside the gene matches. This CDR3 spans 14 amino acids. The CDR3 is CASSSTSGGREQYF. In DNA, the CDR3 is TGTGCCAGCAGCTCGACTAGCGGGGGTAGGGAGCAGTACTTC.

This clone has just a few counts. This chain uses TRBV5-4 with TRBJ1-4, with D unclear. The CDR3 is 15 amino acids. Trimming cost V 3 bases and J 6 bases, with 15 bases left between them. The germline CDR1 and CDR2 sequences are SGHNT and YYREEE (reference sequence). CDR3 sequence reads: CASSYDPYGDEKLFF. The CDR3 nucleotides are TGTGCCAGCAGCTACGATCCTTACGGGGATGAAAAACTGTTTTTT.

The genes are TRBV5-1 and TRBJ1-2; a weak D match, TRBD1 (5 bases). The CDR3 sequence is 17 residues long. Germline CDR1 reads SGHRS; CDR2 reads YFSETQ. V was trimmed by 0 bases and J by 6 bases, leaving 21 bases between them. CDR3 amino acids: CASSLGDPGTPGDGYTF. The CDR3 DNA is TGCGCCAGCAGCTTGGGCGACCCCGGGACTCCTGGTGATGGCTACACCTTC. Full variable domain (missing parts from reference TRBV5-1 and TRBJ1-2): KAGVTQTPRYLIKTRGQQVTLSCSPISGHRSVSWYQQTPGQGLQFLFEYFSETQRNKGNFPGRFSGRQFSNSRSEMNVSTLELGDSALYLCASSLGDPGTPGDGYTFGSGTRLTVV.